The 24 T cell receptor beta chains presented below share a single source sample, sequenced in a study of shared clonotypes between healthy human individuals. The naive CD8 population came from CD45RO-negative cells selected for CCR7, without terminally differentiated effector memory CD45RA+ cells. The table came from immunoSEQ multiplex PCR; TCRdb's copy has only in-frame clones and leaves some out. Of roughly 2.1 million clones listed, about 92% are singletons. Source material: naive CD8+ T cells from PBMCs. These receptors were obtained from a man between 18 and 35 years old in good health. Some clones in this sample may be carry-over from other donors' samples.

This clone was seen a single time. This chain joins TRBV7-6 and TRBJ2-1, with D maybe TRBD2 (5 bases). Germline V gene lookup returns CDR1 SGHVS and CDR2 FNYEAQ. V lost 1 base to trimming and J lost 4 bases, with 11 bases between them. The CDR3 spans 15 residues. CDR3: CASSLEKRLYNEQFF. CDR3 coding DNA: TGTGCCAGCAGCTTAGAGAAGCGGCTTTACAATGAGCAGTTCTTC.

This chain links TRBV9 with TRBJ1-2; D might be TRBD1 (6 bases). V was clipped by 0 bases and J by 7 bases, with 16 bases between them. This CDR3 region has 15 residues. Germline V gene sequence: CDR1 SGDLS, CDR2 YYNGEE. The CDR3 protein is CASSVGSGGLGGYTF. The CDR3 nucleotides read TGTGCCAGCAGCGTAGGCTCCGGGGGGCTAGGTGGCTACACCTTC.

The V call is TRBV2, the J call TRBJ2-1; possibly TRBD1 for D (5 bases). Deletions cut 2 bases from V and 2 bases from J, with 10 bases between. Germline V gives CDR1 SNHLY, CDR2 FYNNEI. This CDR3 has 15 residues. The CDR3 DNA is TGTGCCAGCAGTGAAAAGACAGACACCTACAATGAGCAGTTCTTC. Translation gives CASSEKTDTYNEQFF.

The CDR3 loop reads CASSSPQGAGNEQFF. The CDR3 coding sequence is TGTGCCAGCAGCAGTCCACAGGGGGCTGGGAATGAGCAGTTCTTC. This rearrangement joins TRBV9 to TRBJ2-1, with 9 nucleotides matching TRBD1. The CDR3 is 15 amino acids. J gave up 7 bases and V 4 bases, and 9 bases lay outside the gene matches. CDR1 and CDR2 (germline): SGDLS, YYNGEE.

This chain joins TRBV28 and TRBJ1-2; D is ambiguous. Trimming shortened V by 3 bases and J by 4 bases, and 15 bases separated the two germline ends. Germline V gene lookup returns CDR1 MDHEN and CDR2 SYDVKM. This CDR3 region has 15 residues. The CDR3 protein is CASSFVERSLYGYTF. The DNA of the CDR3 is TGTGCCAGCAGTTTCGTGGAGCGGAGCCTCTATGGCTACACCTTC.

The chain uses TRBV7-9 and TRBJ2-1, with 11 bases matching TRBD2. CDR3 size: 13 residues. Trimming at V came to 1 base and at J to 14 bases, leaving 4 bases not matched to a gene. The germline V gene has CDR1 SEHNR and CDR2 FQNEAQ (reference sequence). CDR3 loop: CASSLGLAGSEFF. The CDR3 nucleotides are TGTGCCAGCAGCTTAGGACTAGCGGGAAGCGAGTTCTTC.

The chain has TRBV5-6 and TRBJ1-5, with D possibly being TRBD1 (6 bases). V was clipped by 4 bases and J by 3 bases, with 8 bases between them. The CDR3 is made up of 13 amino acids. The V gene's germline CDR1 is SGHDT and CDR2 YYEEEE. The CDR3 nucleotides are TGTGCCAGCAGCCAGGGACACAATCAGCCCCAGCATTTT. This sequence encodes CASSQGHNQPQHF.

The V gene is TRBV4-3, the J gene TRBJ2-5; 7 positions match TRBD2. In germline, CDR1 is LGHNA, CDR2 YSLEER. CDR3 size: 15 residues. The ends lost 0 bases at V and 4 bases at J; junction bases unmatched: 5. CDR3 sequence reads: CASSQDRDYGETQYF. Written as DNA, the CDR3 is TGCGCCAGCAGCCAAGATCGGGACTACGGAGAGACCCAGTACTTC.

The chain employs TRBV6-5 and TRBJ2-1; TRBD2 aligns across 7 bases. The CDR3 runs to 14 residues. Germline V gene lookup returns CDR1 MNHEY and CDR2 SVGAGI. The J segment lost 4 bases and the V segment lost 8 bases, leaving 8 bases of the junction unmatched. Written as DNA, the CDR3 is TGTGCCAGCGGAGCGGGGCTAGCGTACAATGAGCAGTTCTTC. Translation: CASGAGLAYNEQFF.

The chain links TRBV27 to TRBJ1-1, with 7 bases identical to TRBD1. The CDR3 covers 15 residues. After removal of 6 bases from V and 1 base from J, the junction contained 8 bases not matched to a gene. CDR1 and CDR2 from the germline V gene are MNHEY and SMNVEV (reference sequence). DNA for the CDR3: TGTGCCAGCAGCCTCCAACAGGGGTGGAACACTGAAGCTTTCTTT. Its protein product is CASSLQQGWNTEAFF.

This sequence joins TRBV18 and TRBJ1-3, with D uncertain. Germline CDR1 KGHSH, CDR2 LQKENI. Between the trimmed V and J ends, which lost 5 bases and 3 bases, there was a span of 20 bases. The CDR3 covers 17 residues. CDR3 in amino acids: CASSSYFTRPGGNTIYF. In nucleotides, the CDR3 is TGTGCCAGCTCATCCTACTTCACGCGTCCGGGTGGAAACACCATATATTTT. Looking up the rest from reference TRBV18 and TRBJ1-3 gives the full variable domain: NAGVMQNPRHLVRRRGQEARLRCSPMKGHSHVYWYRQLPEEGLKFMVYLQKENIIDESGMPKERFSAEFPKEGPSILRIQQVVRGDSAAYFCASSSYFTRPGGNTIYFGEGSWLTVV.

The chain recombines TRBV30 with TRBJ2-7; D possibly matches TRBD1 or TRBD2 (5 bases each). Trimming pared 0 bases from V and 2 bases from J, leaving 11 bases between. Germline CDR1 reads GTSNPN; CDR2 reads SVGIG (reference sequence). CDR3 length: 14 amino acids. The CDR3 DNA reads TGTGCCTGGAGTGTATGGGGGAGTGCCTACGAGCAGTACTTC. Its protein product is CAWSVWGSAYEQYF.

With regard to this clone: Distinct nucleotide sequences in the sample also encode this CDR3. The genes are TRBV29-1 and TRBJ1-3, with TRBD1 as a possible D gene (5 bases). The germline V gene encodes CDR1 SQVTM and CDR2 ANQGSEA. V lost 0 bases, J lost 4 bases, and 7 bases lay in between. This CDR3 contains 13 residues. The CDR3 nucleotides are TGCAGCGTTGAAGAGGGGCCCGGAAACACCATATATTTT. This gives the protein CSVEEGPGNTIYF.

The chain recombines TRBV27 with TRBJ2-1; D is tentatively TRBD1 or TRBD2 (5 bases each). The length of the CDR3 is 13 residues. With 5 bases removed from V and 8 bases from J, the gap between germline ends came to 13 bases. The germline V gene has CDR1 MNHEY and CDR2 SMNVEV (reference sequence). CDR3 in DNA: TGTGCCAGCAGTCCTGGGGGTCACGATGAGCAGTTCTTC. Encoded protein: CASSPGGHDEQFF.

As to this clone: The sample contains more than one DNA sequence encoding this CDR3. CDR3 residues: CASSVRGPTYEQYF. The DNA of the CDR3 is TGTGCCAGCAGCGTCAGGGGGCCAACGTACGAGCAGTACTTC. The chain links TRBV27 to TRBJ2-7; 8 bases line up with TRBD1. The germline CDR1 and CDR2 sequences are MNHEY and SMNVEV (reference sequence). The ends lost 6 bases at V and 4 bases at J; junction bases unmatched: 8. CDR3 length: 14 residues.

Turning to this clone: The same CDR3 can be traced to other DNA sequences in this sample. This rearrangement joins TRBV7-8 to TRBJ2-1; D call uncertain. This CDR3 spans 12 amino acids. In germline, CDR1 is SGHVS, CDR2 FQNEAQ. Trimming pared 5 bases from V and 7 bases from J, leaving 9 bases between. The CDR3 region is CASSPGTNEQFF. The CDR3 coding sequence is TGTGCCAGCAGCCCTGGCACAAATGAGCAGTTCTTC.

This clone was recorded once. The rearrangement joins TRBV5-1 to TRBJ2-7; the match to TRBD1 covers 9 bases. Losses at the gene ends were 0 bases for V and 6 bases for J; bases not matched to a gene: 10. Germline V gene data show CDR1 as SGHRS and CDR2 as YFSETQ. The CDR3 runs 16 residues. CDR3 coding DNA: TGCGCCAGCAGCTTGGCCGTAGGGACAGGGTATCTCGAGCAGTACTTC. It specifies CASSLAVGTGYLEQYF.

The chain uses TRBV14 and TRBJ2-3; no firm D call. The V gene's germline CDR1 is SGHDN and CDR2 FVKESK. The CDR3 is made up of 13 amino acids. The germline V and J ends were trimmed by 2 bases and 4 bases, with 7 bases remaining between them. For the CDR3, the DNA is TGTGCCAGCAGCCAATCACAGTCAGATACGCAGTATTTT. Its translation: CASSQSQSDTQYF.

To note about this clone: This sample also contains other DNA sequences that code for the same CDR3. This rearrangement joins TRBV28 to TRBJ2-7, with 10 bases matching TRBD1. This CDR3 region has 15 residues. Looked up from germline, CDR1 is MDHEN and CDR2 is SYDVKM. The J segment lost 1 base and the V segment lost 3 bases, leaving 3 bases of the junction unmatched. The CDR3, as DNA: TGTGCCAGCAGTTTGGGGACAGGGGCATCCTACGAGCAGTACTTC. This translates into CASSLGTGASYEQYF.

This chain's CDR3 is CASSLWAANEQFF. CDR3 in DNA: TGTGCCAGCAGTTTATGGGCAGCCAATGAGCAGTTCTTC. The chain employs TRBV28 and TRBJ2-1, with D unresolved. CDR1 and CDR2 from the germline V gene are MDHEN and SYDVKM. This CDR3 contains 13 residues. Trimming shortened V by 0 bases and J by 6 bases, and 6 bases separated the two germline ends.

The rearrangement uses TRBV14 and TRBJ2-1, with 11 bases identical to TRBD2. The CDR3 spans 16 residues. From germline, CDR1 is SGHDN and CDR2 FVKESK. The V gene end was trimmed by 3 bases and the J gene end by 4 bases; junction bases not matched to a gene: 5. In DNA, the CDR3 is TGTGCCAGCAGCCATCTCACTAGCGGGAGATACAATGAGCAGTTCTTC. Amino acid sequence: CASSHLTSGRYNEQFF.

The DNA for the CDR3 is TGTGCCAGCAGTTTAGTGAGCTGGGGTGCGGGTCAGCCCCAGCATTTT. Translating it yields CASSLVSWGAGQPQHF. The chain uses TRBV28 and TRBJ1-5; D remains unclear. The length of the CDR3 is 16 residues. V was cut by 2 bases and J by 6 bases, with 17 bases left in between. Germline assignment: CDR1 MDHEN and CDR2 SYDVKM.

This clone has just one count. The chain has TRBV18 and TRBJ1-2; D ambiguous. Germline CDR1 and CDR2: KGHSH and LQKENI. The CDR3 contains 16 residues. V was shortened by 0 bases and J by 1 base, with 12 bases between the two germline ends. The CDR3, as DNA: TGTGCCAGCTCACCACCACGGGATAAGGTTAACTATGGCTACACCTTC. Protein: CASSPPRDKVNYGYTF. Combining the CDR3 with reference TRBV18 and TRBJ1-2 gives the whole variable domain NAGVMQNPRHLVRRRGQEARLRCSPMKGHSHVYWYRQLPEEGLKFMVYLQKENIIDESGMPKERFSAEFPKEGPSILRIQQVVRGDSAAYFCASSPPRDKVNYGYTFGSGTRLTVV.

This rearrangement joins TRBV27 to TRBJ2-7; 12 nucleotides align to TRBD2. Losses at the gene ends were 3 bases for V and 2 bases for J; bases not matched to a gene: 8. The CDR3 extends over 17 amino acids. CDR1 is MNHEY and CDR2 is SMNVEV in the germline V gene (reference sequence). The CDR3 DNA reads TGTGCCAGCAGTTTTATACTAGCGGGAGGCCACACCTACGAGCAGTACTTC. This encodes CASSFILAGGHTYEQYF.